These T cell receptor beta chains were read from a single sample in a study of blood T cell repertoires in COVID-19. The repertoire was sequenced with immunoSEQ multiplex PCR; TCRdb's copy has only in-frame clones and lacks some. The data contain a few hundred thousand clones, 80% to 95% of them seen just once; the ten biggest clones take up less than 20%. Sequences were obtained from PBMCs or T cells enriched from blood (not recorded which). These receptors originate from a woman in her thirties who had recovered from COVID-19. Each CDR3 is given with its conserved first and last residue. Each record gives: J gene, clone size, V gene, CDR3 length, D gene, CDR3 DNA, CDR3 protein. D genes are given only for firm matches. Only part of the rows carry a size: once, few, many, or a class if the clone is expanded.

J: TRBJ2-1; size: .; V: TRBV7-9; length: 11; D: TRBD2; DNA: TGTGCCAGCAGCCGGGAGGAGGAGCAGTTCTTC; CDR3: CASSREEEQFF
J: TRBJ2-1; size: .; V: TRBV5-1; length: 13; D: TRBD1; DNA: TGCGCCAGCACTCGGCAGGGGGCAAATGAGCAGTTCTTC; CDR3: CASTRQGANEQFF
J: TRBJ2-2; size: .; V: TRBV6-5; length: 15; D: TRBD1; DNA: TGTGCCACCTACCCGGTACAGGGGTGGTTCGGGGAGCTGTTTTTT; CDR3: CATYPVQGWFGELFF
J: TRBJ1-4; size: .; V: TRBV5-1; length: 15; D: TRBD1; DNA: TGCGCCAGTTCCTCAACAGGGGCCGAAGGTGAAAAACTGTTTTTT; CDR3: CASSSTGAEGEKLFF
J: TRBJ1-1; size: .; V: TRBV5-1; length: 14; D: .; DNA: TGCGCCAGCAGCTTGGTACGAGAGAACACTGAAGCTTTCTTT; CDR3: CASSLVRENTEAFF
J: TRBJ1-2; size: .; V: TRBV4-3; length: 16; D: .; DNA: TGCGCCAGCAGCCAAGAATATCCCACGCGCAACTATGGCTACACCTTC; CDR3: CASSQEYPTRNYGYTF
J: TRBJ1-1; size: .; V: TRBV10-2; length: 14; D: .; DNA: TGCGCCAGCAGTGAGCCGGGGATGAACACTGAAGCTTTCTTT; CDR3: CASSEPGMNTEAFF
J: TRBJ2-7; size: .; V: TRBV19; length: 14; D: .; DNA: TGTGCCAGTAGTATCCAGCGGAGCTCCTACGAGCAGTACTTC; CDR3: CASSIQRSSYEQYF
J: TRBJ1-4; size: .; V: TRBV5-1; length: 16; D: TRBD1; DNA: TGCGCCAGCAGCACAGGACAGGGTGGGGTCAATGAAAAACTGTTTTTT; CDR3: CASSTGQGGVNEKLFF
J: TRBJ2-5; size: .; V: TRBV7-8; length: 16; D: TRBD2; DNA: TGTGCCAGCAGCTTATCGGGGGGGGTTCCTCAAGAGACCCAGTACTTC; CDR3: CASSLSGGVPQETQYF
J: TRBJ1-5; size: .; V: TRBV27; length: 16; D: .; DNA: TGTGCCAGCAGTCCAGGATACTTGTGGGGCAATCAGCCCCAGCATTTT; CDR3: CASSPGYLWGNQPQHF
J: TRBJ2-7; size: .; V: TRBV18; length: 16; D: TRBD1; DNA: TGTGCCAGCTCACCGATGAATGGGACAGGAACCTACGAGCAGTACTTC; CDR3: CASSPMNGTGTYEQYF
J: TRBJ2-2; size: .; V: TRBV18; length: 19; D: .; DNA: TGTGCCAGCTCACCACTGACGGAAGGCCCTGTACGCGGTCCCGGGGAGCTGTTTTTT; CDR3: CASSPLTEGPVRGPGELFF
J: TRBJ1-6; size: .; V: TRBV6-5; length: 15; D: .; DNA: TGTGCCAGCAGCCTCGTCCGGGGTTCTAATTCACCCCTCCACTTT; CDR3: CASSLVRGSNSPLHF
J: TRBJ2-1; size: few; V: TRBV7-3; length: 15; D: TRBD2; DNA: TGTGCCAGCAGCTTCGGCGGGAGCTCCTACAATGAGCAGTTCTTC; CDR3: CASSFGGSSYNEQFF
J: TRBJ1-2; size: .; V: TRBV4-2; length: 16; D: TRBD1; DNA: TGTGCCAGCAGCCAAGTCAAATCAGGGGGCCACTATGGCTACACCTTC; CDR3: CASSQVKSGGHYGYTF
J: TRBJ2-7; size: .; V: TRBV6-5; length: 14; D: .; DNA: TGTGCCAGCAGTCTCGACAGGACGTACGGCGAGCAGTACTTC; CDR3: CASSLDRTYGEQYF
J: TRBJ1-2; size: .; V: TRBV19; length: 15; D: TRBD1; DNA: TGTGCCAGTAGTATATCGCAGGGGGCTCGGTATGGCTACACCTTC; CDR3: CASSISQGARYGYTF
J: TRBJ2-3; size: .; V: TRBV6-2/TRBV6-3; length: 15; D: TRBD2; DNA: TGTGCCAGCAGTGATGGACTAGCGGGAGGGGATACGCAGTATTTT; CDR3: CASSDGLAGGDTQYF
J: TRBJ2-1; size: .; V: TRBV4-1; length: 15; D: .; DNA: TGCGCCAGCAGCCAAGGCGGGCGGGTCAACAATGAGCAGTTCTTC; CDR3: CASSQGGRVNNEQFF
J: TRBJ1-6; size: once; V: TRBV7-9; length: 16; D: TRBD1; DNA: TGTGCCAGCAGCTTATCGGGAGGGGGCAATAATTCACCCCTCCACTTT; CDR3: CASSLSGGGNNSPLHF
J: TRBJ2-7; size: .; V: TRBV10-3; length: 13; D: TRBD2; DNA: TGTGCCCAAAGCGGGGAGCTAGGGTACGAGCAGTACTTC; CDR3: CAQSGELGYEQYF
J: TRBJ2-7; size: .; V: TRBV28; length: 14; D: TRBD1; DNA: TGTGCCAGCAGTTACAGGGGCGTGACCTACGAGCAGTACTTC; CDR3: CASSYRGVTYEQYF
J: TRBJ1-1; size: .; V: TRBV5-1; length: 15; D: .; DNA: TGCGCCAGCAGCTCAGGCGGACAGCCGAACACTGAAGCTTTCTTT; CDR3: CASSSGGQPNTEAFF
J: TRBJ1-2; size: .; V: TRBV29-1; length: 15; D: .; DNA: TGCAGCGTTGTGGGTATCGGGGGTTGGGGCTATGGCTACACCTTC; CDR3: CSVVGIGGWGYGYTF
J: TRBJ2-7; size: .; V: TRBV7-2; length: 14; D: TRBD1; DNA: TGTGCCAGCAGCACGGGGACAGGGCTTACCGAGCAGTACTTC; CDR3: CASSTGTGLTEQYF
J: TRBJ2-1; size: .; V: TRBV9; length: 15; D: .; DNA: TGTGCCAGCAGCGTTAACAGGGATACCTACAATGAGCAGTTCTTC; CDR3: CASSVNRDTYNEQFF
J: TRBJ1-1; size: .; V: TRBV7-2; length: 17; D: TRBD1; DNA: TGTGCCAGCAGCTTCCCGGGACAGGGGGCTATAGGTAATGAGGCTTTCTTT; CDR3: CASSFPGQGAIGNEAFF
J: TRBJ2-1; size: .; V: TRBV2; length: 13; D: TRBD2; DNA: TGTGCCAGCATCGCGTTAGCGGGGGGTGAGCAGTTCTTC; CDR3: CASIALAGGEQFF
J: TRBJ1-2; size: .; V: TRBV5-1; length: 15; D: .; DNA: TGCGCCAGCAGCTTCCACCCAGGCTCGGACTATGGCTACACCTTC; CDR3: CASSFHPGSDYGYTF
J: TRBJ1-2; size: .; V: TRBV10-3; length: 13; D: TRBD1; DNA: TGTGCCATCGGGACAGGGGATAACTATGGCTACACCTTC; CDR3: CAIGTGDNYGYTF
J: TRBJ2-1; size: .; V: TRBV19; length: 15; D: .; DNA: TGTGCCAGTAGTATACATGGCGGCGGAGATCCTGAGCAGTTCTTC; CDR3: CASSIHGGGDPEQFF
J: TRBJ2-7; size: .; V: TRBV18; length: 13; D: .; DNA: TGTGCCAGCTCACCGGCGGGCCAGTACGAGCAGTACTTC; CDR3: CASSPAGQYEQYF
J: TRBJ2-2; size: .; V: TRBV18; length: 14; D: .; DNA: TGTGCCAGCTCACCACCGGCCTTCACCGGGGAGCTGTTTTTT; CDR3: CASSPPAFTGELFF
J: TRBJ1-2; size: .; V: TRBV6-1; length: 13; D: .; DNA: TGTGCCAGCAGTGAGGGGGGTGGCTATGGCTACACCTTC; CDR3: CASSEGGGYGYTF
J: TRBJ2-7; size: .; V: TRBV19; length: 14; D: .; DNA: TGTGCCAGTAGTTTGGGACTTGCCTCCTACGAGCAGTACTTC; CDR3: CASSLGLASYEQYF
J: TRBJ2-1; size: .; V: TRBV28; length: 12; D: .; DNA: TGTGCCAGCAGCCCCACTCGACTAGATCCGTTCTTC; CDR3: CASSPTRLDPFF
J: TRBJ2-5; size: .; V: TRBV6-2/TRBV6-3; length: 12; D: .; DNA: TGTGCCAGCAGTTACCGGGTTTTGACCCAGTACTTC; CDR3: CASSYRVLTQYF
J: TRBJ2-3; size: .; V: TRBV10-3; length: 15; D: TRBD2; DNA: TGTGCCATCAGCGGACTAGCGGGGAGCACAGATACGCAGTATTTT; CDR3: CAISGLAGSTDTQYF
J: TRBJ2-3; size: .; V: TRBV7-9; length: 12; D: .; DNA: TGTGCCAGCAGCTTACTTCGGGATACGCAGTATTTT; CDR3: CASSLLRDTQYF
J: TRBJ2-7; size: .; V: TRBV5-4; length: 13; D: .; DNA: TGTGCCAGCAGCTTGTTTCTCGCGGACGAGCAGTACTTC; CDR3: CASSLFLADEQYF
J: TRBJ1-1; size: .; V: TRBV10-3; length: 14; D: .; DNA: TGTGCCATCACAAAGGACACCCAAATACCGGGAGCTTTCTTT; CDR3: CAITKDTQIPGAFF
J: TRBJ1-5; size: .; V: TRBV5-8; length: 15; D: TRBD1; DNA: TGTGCCAGCAGCCACCGGGACCAGGGGGGTCAGCCCCAGCATTTT; CDR3: CASSHRDQGGQPQHF
J: TRBJ1-5; size: .; V: TRBV28; length: 14; D: .; DNA: TGTGCCAGCAGGGAACAGGGTGGGCTTCAGCCCCAGCATTTT; CDR3: CASREQGGLQPQHF
J: TRBJ1-1; size: .; V: TRBV6-1; length: 15; D: .; DNA: TGTGCCAGCAGTGAAAATACGGTGAGGGTAACTGAAGCTTTCTTT; CDR3: CASSENTVRVTEAFF
J: TRBJ2-7; size: .; V: TRBV9; length: 15; D: TRBD1; DNA: TGTGCCAGCAGCGCCAGACAGGGCAAGTCCTACGAGCAGTACTTC; CDR3: CASSARQGKSYEQYF
J: TRBJ2-5; size: .; V: TRBV28; length: 13; D: TRBD2; DNA: TGTGCCAGCAGGGCTAGCGGGCAAGAGACCCAGTACTTC; CDR3: CASRASGQETQYF
J: TRBJ1-1; size: once; V: TRBV28; length: 15; D: .; DNA: TGTGCCAGCACACCATGGGGACATGCGAACACTGAAGCTTTCTTT; CDR3: CASTPWGHANTEAFF
J: TRBJ2-1; size: once; V: TRBV28; length: 14; D: TRBD1; DNA: TGTGCCAGCAGGCCGGGACAGGGTAGGAATGAGCAGTTCTTC; CDR3: CASRPGQGRNEQFF
J: TRBJ2-7; size: .; V: TRBV7-9; length: 14; D: TRBD2; DNA: TGTGCCAGCAGACGGACTAGCGGGAGTCACGAGCAGTACTTC; CDR3: CASRRTSGSHEQYF
J: TRBJ2-1; size: .; V: TRBV7-8; length: 16; D: TRBD2; DNA: TGTGCCAGCAGCTTAGTTCCTAGCGGGGGGGCGGGTGAGCAGTTCTTC; CDR3: CASSLVPSGGAGEQFF
J: TRBJ2-1; size: few; V: TRBV7-8; length: 19; D: TRBD2; DNA: TGTGCCAGCAGGTTGAGCGGGACTAGCGGTAGACGTATTTTGGATGAGCAGTTCTTC; CDR3: CASRLSGTSGRRILDEQFF
J: TRBJ1-1; size: .; V: TRBV5-4; length: 14; D: .; DNA: TGTGCCAGCAGCTTTCGGGACTTTAACACTGAAGCTTTCTTT; CDR3: CASSFRDFNTEAFF
J: TRBJ2-3; size: .; V: TRBV6-5; length: 15; D: TRBD2; DNA: TGTGCCAGCAGGACTAGCGGGGGGTACACAGATACGCAGTATTTT; CDR3: CASRTSGGYTDTQYF
J: TRBJ2-2; size: .; V: TRBV7-2; length: 14; D: TRBD2; DNA: TGTGCCAGCAGCGGACGTAGCGGGACCGGGGAGCTGTTTTTT; CDR3: CASSGRSGTGELFF
J: TRBJ1-2; size: .; V: TRBV5-1; length: 14; D: .; DNA: TGCGCCAGCAGTCCTGGACACACTAACTATGGCTACACCTTC; CDR3: CASSPGHTNYGYTF
J: TRBJ2-5; size: .; V: TRBV5-4; length: 12; D: .; DNA: TGTGCCAGCAGCTCGTACCAAGAGACCCAGTACTTC; CDR3: CASSSYQETQYF